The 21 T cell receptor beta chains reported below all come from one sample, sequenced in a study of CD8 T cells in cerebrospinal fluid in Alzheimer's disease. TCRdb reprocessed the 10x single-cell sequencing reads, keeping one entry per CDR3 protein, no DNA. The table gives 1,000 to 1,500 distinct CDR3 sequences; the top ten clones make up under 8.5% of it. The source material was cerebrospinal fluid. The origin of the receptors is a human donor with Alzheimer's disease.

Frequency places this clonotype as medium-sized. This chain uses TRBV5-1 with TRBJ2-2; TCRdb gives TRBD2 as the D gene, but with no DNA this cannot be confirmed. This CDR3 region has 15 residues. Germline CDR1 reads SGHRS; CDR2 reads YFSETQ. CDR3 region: CASSLGPGGTGELFF.

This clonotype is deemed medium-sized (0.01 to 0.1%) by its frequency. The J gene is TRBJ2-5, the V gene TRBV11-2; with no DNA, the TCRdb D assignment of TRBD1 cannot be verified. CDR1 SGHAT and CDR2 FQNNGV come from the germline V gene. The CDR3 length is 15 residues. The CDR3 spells CASSLPTGAGETQYF.

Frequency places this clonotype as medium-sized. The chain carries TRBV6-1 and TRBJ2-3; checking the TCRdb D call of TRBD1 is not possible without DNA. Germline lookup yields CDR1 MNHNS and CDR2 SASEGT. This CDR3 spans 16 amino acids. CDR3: CASSDQTGAGTDTQYF.

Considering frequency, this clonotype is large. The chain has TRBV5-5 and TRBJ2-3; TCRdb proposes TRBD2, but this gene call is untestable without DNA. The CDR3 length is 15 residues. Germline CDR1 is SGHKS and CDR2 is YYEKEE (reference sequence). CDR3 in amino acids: CASSRGLPSTDTQYF.

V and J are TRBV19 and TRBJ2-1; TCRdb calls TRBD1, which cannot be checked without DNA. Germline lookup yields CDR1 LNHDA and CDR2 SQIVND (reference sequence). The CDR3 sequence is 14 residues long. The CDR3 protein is CASSIETGSTEQFF.

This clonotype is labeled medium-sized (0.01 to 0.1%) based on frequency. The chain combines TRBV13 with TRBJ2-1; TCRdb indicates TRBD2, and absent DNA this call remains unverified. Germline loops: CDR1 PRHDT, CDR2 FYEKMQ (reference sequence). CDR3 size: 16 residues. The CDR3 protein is CASSPYGTSGEIGQFF.

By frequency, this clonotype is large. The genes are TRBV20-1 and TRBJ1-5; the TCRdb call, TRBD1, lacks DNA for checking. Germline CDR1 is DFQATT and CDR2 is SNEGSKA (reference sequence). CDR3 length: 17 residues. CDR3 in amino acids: CSARDKGRDRRNQPQHF.

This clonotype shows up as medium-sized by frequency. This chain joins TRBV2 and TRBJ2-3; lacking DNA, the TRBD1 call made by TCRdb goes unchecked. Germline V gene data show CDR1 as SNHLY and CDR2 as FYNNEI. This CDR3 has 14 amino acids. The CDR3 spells CASRRAGTTDTQYF.

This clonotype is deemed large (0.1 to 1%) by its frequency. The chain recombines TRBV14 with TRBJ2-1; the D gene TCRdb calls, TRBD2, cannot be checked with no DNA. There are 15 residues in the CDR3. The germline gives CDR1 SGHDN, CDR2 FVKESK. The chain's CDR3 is CASSLRPRGRDEQFF. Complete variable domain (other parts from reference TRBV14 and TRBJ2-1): EAGVTQFPSHSVIEKGQTVTLRCDPISGHDNLYWYRRVMGKEIKFLLHFVKESKQDESGMPNNRFLAERTGGTYSTLKVQPAELEDSGVYFCASSLRPRGRDEQFFGPGTRLTVL.

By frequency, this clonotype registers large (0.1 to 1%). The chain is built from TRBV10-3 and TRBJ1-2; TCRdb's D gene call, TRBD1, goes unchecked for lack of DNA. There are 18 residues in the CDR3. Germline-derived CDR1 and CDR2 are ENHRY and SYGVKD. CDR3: CAISETLTGIPPNYGYTF.

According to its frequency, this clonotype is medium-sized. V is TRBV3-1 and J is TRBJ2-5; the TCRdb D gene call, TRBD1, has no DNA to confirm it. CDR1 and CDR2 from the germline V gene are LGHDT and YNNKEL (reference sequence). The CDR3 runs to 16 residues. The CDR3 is CASSQESAGPLWTQYF.

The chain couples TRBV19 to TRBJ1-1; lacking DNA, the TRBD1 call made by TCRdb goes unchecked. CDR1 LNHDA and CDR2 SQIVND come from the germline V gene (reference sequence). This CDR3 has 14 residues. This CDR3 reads CASSISGVDTEAFF.

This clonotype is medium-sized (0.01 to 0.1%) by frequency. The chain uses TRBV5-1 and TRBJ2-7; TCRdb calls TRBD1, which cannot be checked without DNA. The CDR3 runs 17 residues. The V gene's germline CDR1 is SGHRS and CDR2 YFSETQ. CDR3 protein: CASSLGGTGKISYEQYF. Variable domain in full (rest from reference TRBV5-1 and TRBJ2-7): KAGVTQTPRYLIKTRGQQVTLSCSPISGHRSVSWYQQTPGQGLQFLFEYFSETQRNKGNFPGRFSGRQFSNSRSEMNVSTLELGDSALYLCASSLGGTGKISYEQYFGPGTRLTVT.

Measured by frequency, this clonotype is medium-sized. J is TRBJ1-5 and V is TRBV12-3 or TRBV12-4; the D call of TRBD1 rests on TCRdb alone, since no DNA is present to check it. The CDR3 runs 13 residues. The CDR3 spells CASGLQGFQPQHF.

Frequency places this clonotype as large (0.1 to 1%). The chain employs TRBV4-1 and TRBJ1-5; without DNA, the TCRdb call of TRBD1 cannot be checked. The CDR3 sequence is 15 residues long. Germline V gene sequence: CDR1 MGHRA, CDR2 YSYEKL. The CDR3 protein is CASSQVWGASQPQHF.

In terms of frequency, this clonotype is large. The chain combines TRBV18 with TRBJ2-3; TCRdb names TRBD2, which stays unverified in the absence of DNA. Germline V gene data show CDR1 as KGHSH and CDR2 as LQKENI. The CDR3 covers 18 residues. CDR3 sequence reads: CASSPSLAGGPDTDTQYF.

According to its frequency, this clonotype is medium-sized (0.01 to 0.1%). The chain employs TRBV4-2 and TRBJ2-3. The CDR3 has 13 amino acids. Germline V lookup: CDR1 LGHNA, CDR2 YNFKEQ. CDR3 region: CASSQDGADTQYF.

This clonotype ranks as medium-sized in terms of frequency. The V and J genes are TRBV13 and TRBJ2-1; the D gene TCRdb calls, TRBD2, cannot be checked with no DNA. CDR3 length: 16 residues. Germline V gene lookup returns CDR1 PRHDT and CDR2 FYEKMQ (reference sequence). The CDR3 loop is CASSIGTSGSRNEQFF. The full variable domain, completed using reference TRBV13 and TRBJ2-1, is AAGVIQSPRHLIKEKRETATLKCYPIPRHDTVYWYQQGPGQDPQFLISFYEKMQSDKGSIPDRFSAQQFSDYHSELNMSSLELGDSALYFCASSIGTSGSRNEQFFGPGTRLTVL.

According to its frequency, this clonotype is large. The CDR3 loop reads CSATTRQGWTEAFF. The chain is built from TRBV20-1 and TRBJ1-1; TCRdb's D call, TRBD1, is unchecked because there is no DNA. The CDR3 covers 14 residues. Germline V CDR1 and CDR2: DFQATT, SNEGSKA (reference sequence).

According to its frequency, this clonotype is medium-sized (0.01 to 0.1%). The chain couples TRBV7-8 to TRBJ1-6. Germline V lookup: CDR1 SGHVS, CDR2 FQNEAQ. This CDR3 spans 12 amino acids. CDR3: CASSYLNSPLHF.

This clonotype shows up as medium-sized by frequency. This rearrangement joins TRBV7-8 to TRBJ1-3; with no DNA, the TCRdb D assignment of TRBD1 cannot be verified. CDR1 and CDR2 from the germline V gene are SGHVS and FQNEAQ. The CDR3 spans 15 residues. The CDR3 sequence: CASSFGEGGGNTIYF.